A selection of T cell receptor beta chains follows, all from one sample in a study of cytomegalovirus exposure and HLA in healthy donors. Some clones are missing from TCRdb's copy, which holds only in-frame ones; the method was immunoSEQ multiplex PCR. Found here are 85,000 to 120,000 clones, 88% of them singletons; the top ten hold 1.5% to 2%. Sample: PBMCs. These receptor sequences come from a woman aged 18-29 years in good health and CMV-seropositive. The CDR3 runs from the conserved cysteine through the conserved F or W. A D gene is named only where the DNA matches it firmly. Size is omitted from some rows. Given values are once, few, many or a class for expanded clones.

d_gene	abundance	j_gene	v_gene	CDR3aa	CDR3nt
TRBD2	-	TRBJ2-1	TRBV6-1	CASSGASYNEQFF	TGTGCCAGTAGCGGGGCGTCCTACAATGAGCAGTTCTTC
TRBD2	-	TRBJ2-5	TRBV5-1	CASSSAGRGIQETQYF	TGCGCCAGCAGCTCGGCCGGGAGGGGAATACAAGAGACCCAGTACTTC
-	-	TRBJ2-1	TRBV27	CASRTGRYYNEQFF	TGTGCCAGTAGAACGGGGAGGTACTACAATGAGCAGTTCTTC
TRBD1	once	TRBJ1-2	TRBV10-3	CAISGDRGPYGYTF	TGTGCCATCAGTGGAGACAGGGGCCCCTATGGCTACACCTTC
-	once	TRBJ2-2	TRBV21-1	CASSERQGTGELFF	TGTGCCAGCAGCGAACGACAGGGAACCGGGGAGCTGTTTTTT
TRBD2	-	TRBJ2-1	TRBV5-1	CASSFSIGLARDEQFF	TGCGCCAGCAGCTTCTCCATCGGACTAGCTAGAGATGAGCAGTTCTTC
TRBD1	-	TRBJ1-1	TRBV19	CASSPLDRGGTEAFF	TGTGCCAGTAGTCCTTTGGACAGGGGGGGAACTGAAGCTTTCTTT
-	once	TRBJ1-2	TRBV14	CASSPDSNYGYTF	TGTGCCAGCAGCCCGGACTCAAACTATGGCTACACCTTC
TRBD1	-	TRBJ1-4	TRBV6-5	CASSYSWDRGNEKLFF	TGTGCCAGCAGTTACTCGTGGGACAGGGGGAATGAAAAACTGTTTTTT
-	-	TRBJ2-5	TRBV11-2	CASSLGRGETQYF	TGTGCCAGCAGCTTAGGGCGAGGGGAGACCCAGTACTTC
TRBD1	-	TRBJ1-2	TRBV19	CASSIGTGDGYTF	TGTGCCAGTAGTATAGGGACAGGGGATGGCTACACCTTC
-	-	TRBJ2-4	TRBV29-1	CSVEDPRPGLLAKNIQYF	TGCAGCGTTGAAGATCCAAGACCGGGACTCCTAGCCAAAAACATTCAGTACTTC
-	-	TRBJ2-1	TRBV9	CASSAEQGGSYNEQFF	TGTGCCAGCAGCGCCGAACAGGGTGGGTCCTACAATGAGCAGTTCTTC
-	-	TRBJ2-3	TRBV9	CASSVPGGTDTQYF	TGTGCCAGCAGCGTACCAGGCGGCACAGATACGCAGTATTTT
-	-	TRBJ1-4	TRBV2	CASRTEEKLFF	TGTGCCAGCAGGACAGAGGAAAAACTGTTTTTT
TRBD2	-	TRBJ2-3	TRBV4-1	CASSLAGGTDTQYF	TGCGCCAGCAGTCTAGCGGGGGGGACAGATACGCAGTATTTT
-	-	TRBJ2-2	TRBV15	CATSSRQITNTGELFF	TGTGCCACCAGCAGTAGACAGATAACGAACACCGGGGAGCTGTTTTTT
TRBD1	-	TRBJ2-1	TRBV2	CASSEGQGSYNEQFF	TGTGCCAGCAGTGAAGGACAGGGTAGCTACAATGAGCAGTTCTTC
TRBD1	-	TRBJ2-5	TRBV28	CASSLLPGQGQETQYF	TGTGCCAGCAGCCTTCTCCCGGGACAGGGGCAAGAGACCCAGTACTTC
-	-	TRBJ2-5	TRBV28	CASSLLVLRQETQYF	TGTGCCAGCAGTTTATTGGTGTTGCGTCAAGAGACCCAGTACTTC
-	once	TRBJ1-5	TRBV9	CASSVDQGNQPQHF	TGTGCCAGCAGCGTAGACCAGGGCAATCAGCCCCAGCATTTT
-	few	TRBJ2-2	TRBV7-9	CASSLEGAGELFF	TGTGCCAGCAGCTTAGAGGGAGCCGGGGAGCTGTTTTTT
TRBD1	few	TRBJ1-2	TRBV7-8	CASSPGQGGGYTF	TGTGCCAGCAGCCCAGGACAGGGGGGAGGCTACACCTTC